This T cell receptor beta chain was recorded in a study of radiation and T cells in renal cell carcinoma. The time point: blood 2 weeks post-SBRT. Stated treatment: 15 Gy SBRT to primary tumor, nephrectomy 4 weeks later. The CDR3 is made up of 15 amino acids. Germline CDR1 LNHDA, CDR2 SQIVND (reference sequence). V shed 5 bases and J shed 2 bases, with 13 bases lying between them. The assay was immunoSEQ multiplex PCR, and TCRdb's table has in-frame clones only and misses some. The table lists tens of thousands of clones, approximately 80% of them singletons, with about 28% in the top ten. This sequence originates from a woman aged 70 to 79 with renal cell carcinoma. Sequences were derived from blood, sampled from a patient whose treatment included radiotherapy and nephrectomy. The J gene is TRBJ1-5, the V gene TRBV19; D may be TRBD1 (6 bases). This CDR3 is CASSGGAMGNQPQHF. Written as DNA, the CDR3 is TGTGCCAGTAGTGGGGGGGCAATGGGCAATCAGCCCCAGCATTTT.